The clone carrying this T cell receptor (beta chain) was seen at least ten times. TCRdb redid the calling of the RT-PCR reads with MiXCR, one entry per CDR3 protein. Among about 700,000 distinct CDR3 sequences listed, 13% to 15% were seen once. The sample consisted of memory CD4+ T cells from blood. This TCR derives from a female donor in good health, serving as a healthy control.

The CDR3 DNA reads TGCAGCGTGGGGACAGGGGGACTTCGCGAGCAGTACTTC. This encodes CSVGTGGLREQYF. The chain couples TRBV29-1 to TRBJ2-7; 11 bases are a match to TRBD1. Germline trimming cut 6 bases from V and 6 bases from J; bases unmatched to any gene: 7. Germline V lookup: CDR1 SQVTM, CDR2 ANQGSEA. The CDR3 has 13 residues.